These T cell receptor beta chains were read from a single sample in a study of T cell responses to AZD1222 COVID-19 vaccine. Clones were sequenced by immunoSEQ multiplex PCR, and TCRdb holds only the in-frame ones, with some missing. This sample yields roughly 120,000 clones, of which 80% to 95% are seen a single time; roughly 4.2% belongs to the top ten. Specimen: peripheral blood, collected 28 days after the second dose of the MenACWY control vaccine. These receptors came from an adult who received the MenACWY meningococcal vaccine as a control. Each CDR3 is given with its conserved first and last residue. The D gene is left open where the match is weak. Clone size, where shown, is once, few, many, or a class for clones that have expanded.

d_gene: .
j_gene: TRBJ1-3
v_gene: TRBV5-4
abundance: .
CDR3aa: CASSLVGVAGNTIYF
CDR3nt: TGTGCCAGCAGCTTGGTGGGTGTCGCCGGAAACACCATATATTTT

d_gene: TRBD1
j_gene: TRBJ2-5
v_gene: TRBV27
abundance: .
CDR3aa: CASSSKFMGVGRGQETQYF
CDR3nt: TGTGCCAGCAGCTCCAAGTTTATGGGGGTAGGCAGGGGGCAAGAGACCCAGTACTTC

d_gene: .
j_gene: TRBJ1-4
v_gene: TRBV20-1
abundance: .
CDR3aa: CSARDEKLFF
CDR3nt: TGCAGTGCTAGAGATGAAAAACTGTTTTTT

d_gene: .
j_gene: TRBJ2-2
v_gene: TRBV7-9
abundance: .
CDR3aa: CASSLTQVRGTNTGELFF
CDR3nt: TGTGCCAGCAGCTTAACACAGGTGCGGGGGACAAACACCGGGGAGCTGTTTTTT

d_gene: TRBD1
j_gene: TRBJ2-1
v_gene: TRBV13
abundance: .
CDR3aa: CASSYTTGTGTYNEQFF
CDR3nt: TGTGCCAGCAGCTATACAACCGGGACAGGGACCTACAATGAGCAGTTCTTC

d_gene: TRBD2
j_gene: TRBJ2-7
v_gene: TRBV7-8
abundance: .
CDR3aa: CASSTLAAYEQYF
CDR3nt: TGTGCCAGCAGTACCCTAGCGGCCTACGAGCAGTACTTC

d_gene: .
j_gene: TRBJ1-1
v_gene: TRBV5-1
abundance: .
CDR3aa: CASSFEPATEAFF
CDR3nt: TGCGCCAGCAGCTTCGAACCAGCCACTGAAGCTTTCTTT

d_gene: .
j_gene: TRBJ2-5
v_gene: TRBV7-2
abundance: .
CDR3aa: CASSLGSSTSPQETQYF
CDR3nt: TGTGCCAGCAGCTTAGGGTCTAGCACTAGCCCTCAAGAGACCCAGTACTTC

d_gene: .
j_gene: TRBJ1-1
v_gene: TRBV12-3/TRBV12-4
abundance: .
CDR3aa: CASGQQVNTEAFF
CDR3nt: TGTGCCAGCGGACAACAGGTGAACACTGAAGCTTTCTTT

d_gene: .
j_gene: TRBJ1-4
v_gene: TRBV5-1
abundance: .
CDR3aa: CASSLVGSGGEKLFF
CDR3nt: TGCGCCAGCAGCTTGGTCGGTTCAGGAGGTGAAAAACTGTTTTTT

d_gene: TRBD2
j_gene: TRBJ2-5
v_gene: TRBV3-1/TRBV3-2
abundance: .
CDR3aa: CASSPFRVAGYSSETQYF
CDR3nt: TGTGCCAGCAGCCCCTTTCGGGTAGCGGGATACTCCTCCGAGACCCAGTACTTC

d_gene: TRBD2
j_gene: TRBJ2-7
v_gene: TRBV28
abundance: .
CDR3aa: CASSETSGSSYEQYF
CDR3nt: TGTGCCAGCAGCGAAACTAGCGGGAGCTCCTACGAGCAGTACTTC

d_gene: .
j_gene: TRBJ2-7
v_gene: TRBV28
abundance: .
CDR3aa: CASSLISGTGSHKKYEQYF
CDR3nt: TGTGCCAGCAGTTTGATCAGCGGCACAGGATCACACAAAAAATACGAGCAGTACTTC

d_gene: .
j_gene: TRBJ2-5
v_gene: TRBV21-1
abundance: few
CDR3aa: CASSKTPQDQETQYF
CDR3nt: TGTGCCAGCAGCAAGACCCCGCAGGACCAAGAGACCCAGTACTTC

d_gene: .
j_gene: TRBJ1-4
v_gene: TRBV12-3/TRBV12-4
abundance: .
CDR3aa: CASSLRKEKLFF
CDR3nt: TGTGCCAGCAGTTTGAGGAAAGAAAAACTGTTTTTT

d_gene: .
j_gene: TRBJ2-7
v_gene: TRBV5-6
abundance: .
CDR3aa: CASSLGQSFYEQYF
CDR3nt: TGTGCCAGCAGCTTGGGACAGTCGTTCTACGAGCAGTACTTC

d_gene: .
j_gene: TRBJ2-3
v_gene: TRBV27
abundance: .
CDR3aa: CASSGEDSTDTQYF
CDR3nt: TGTGCCAGCAGTGGGGAGGATTCCACAGATACGCAGTATTTT

d_gene: .
j_gene: TRBJ1-3
v_gene: TRBV4-1
abundance: .
CDR3aa: CASRHAGRTSSGNTIYF
CDR3nt: TGCGCCAGCAGGCATGCGGGGCGTACGAGCTCTGGAAACACCATATATTTT

d_gene: TRBD2
j_gene: TRBJ2-1
v_gene: TRBV6-5
abundance: .
CDR3aa: CASRSGLAGDNEQFF
CDR3nt: TGTGCCAGCAGGTCGGGACTAGCGGGAGACAATGAGCAGTTCTTC

d_gene: .
j_gene: TRBJ1-2
v_gene: TRBV5-1
abundance: .
CDR3aa: CASSLDSVANYGYTF
CDR3nt: TGCGCCAGCAGCTTGGACTCAGTAGCTAACTATGGCTACACCTTC

d_gene: .
j_gene: TRBJ2-7
v_gene: TRBV3-1/TRBV3-2
abundance: .
CDR3aa: CASSQGPTSYEQYF
CDR3nt: TGTGCCAGCAGCCAAGGACCTACCTCCTACGAGCAGTACTTC

d_gene: TRBD1
j_gene: TRBJ2-1
v_gene: TRBV2
abundance: few
CDR3aa: CASGGTGSYNEQFF
CDR3nt: TGTGCCAGCGGGGGGACAGGGAGTTACAATGAGCAGTTCTTC

d_gene: .
j_gene: TRBJ1-1
v_gene: TRBV5-1
abundance: .
CDR3aa: CASSRTVGTAEAFF
CDR3nt: TGCGCCAGCAGCCGGACGGTGGGGACGGCTGAAGCTTTCTTT

d_gene: .
j_gene: TRBJ1-6
v_gene: TRBV5-1
abundance: once
CDR3aa: CASSLEQGNSPLHF
CDR3nt: TGCGCCAGCAGCTTGGAACAGGGAAATTCACCCCTCCACTTT

d_gene: .
j_gene: TRBJ1-5
v_gene: TRBV5-1
abundance: .
CDR3aa: CASSLESNNQPQHF
CDR3nt: TGCGCCAGCAGCTTGGAGAGCAACAATCAGCCCCAGCATTTT

d_gene: .
j_gene: TRBJ1-6
v_gene: TRBV4-3
abundance: .
CDR3aa: CASSQDAGANSPLHF
CDR3nt: TGCGCCAGCAGCCAAGATGCGGGCGCAAATTCACCCCTCCACTTT

d_gene: .
j_gene: TRBJ2-5
v_gene: TRBV3-1/TRBV3-2
abundance: .
CDR3aa: CASSQVYGKETQYF
CDR3nt: TGTGCCAGCAGCCAAGTATATGGAAAAGAGACCCAGTACTTC

d_gene: .
j_gene: TRBJ2-4
v_gene: TRBV6-4
abundance: .
CDR3aa: CASSGADAKNIQYF
CDR3nt: TGTGCCAGCAGTGGGGCCGATGCCAAAAACATTCAGTACTTC

d_gene: .
j_gene: TRBJ1-2
v_gene: TRBV5-4
abundance: once
CDR3aa: CASSLRNNYGYTF
CDR3nt: TGTGCCAGCAGCTTACGCAATAACTATGGCTACACCTTC

d_gene: .
j_gene: TRBJ2-5
v_gene: TRBV15
abundance: .
CDR3aa: CATSSHGDSETQYF
CDR3nt: TGTGCCACCAGCAGTCATGGGGATTCGGAGACCCAGTACTTC

d_gene: TRBD1
j_gene: TRBJ1-6
v_gene: TRBV28
abundance: .
CDR3aa: CASSSGTGGNSPLHF
CDR3nt: TGTGCCAGCAGTTCAGGGACAGGGGGAAATTCACCCCTCCACTTT